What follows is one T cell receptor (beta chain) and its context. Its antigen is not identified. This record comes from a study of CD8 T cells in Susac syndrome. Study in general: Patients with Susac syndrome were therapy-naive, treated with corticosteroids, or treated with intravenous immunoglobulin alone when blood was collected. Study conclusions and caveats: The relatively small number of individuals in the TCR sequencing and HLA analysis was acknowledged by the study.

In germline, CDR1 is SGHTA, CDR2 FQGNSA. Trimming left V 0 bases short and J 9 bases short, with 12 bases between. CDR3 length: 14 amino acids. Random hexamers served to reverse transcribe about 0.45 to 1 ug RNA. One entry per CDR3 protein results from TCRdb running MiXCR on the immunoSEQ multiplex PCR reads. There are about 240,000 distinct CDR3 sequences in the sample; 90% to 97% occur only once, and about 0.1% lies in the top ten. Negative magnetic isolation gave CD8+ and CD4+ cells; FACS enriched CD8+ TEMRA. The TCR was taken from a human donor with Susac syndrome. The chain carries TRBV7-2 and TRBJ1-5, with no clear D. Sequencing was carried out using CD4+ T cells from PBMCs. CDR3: CASSLAHGIGPQHF. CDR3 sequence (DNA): TGTGCCAGCAGCTTAGCGCATGGAATTGGGCCCCAGCATTTT.